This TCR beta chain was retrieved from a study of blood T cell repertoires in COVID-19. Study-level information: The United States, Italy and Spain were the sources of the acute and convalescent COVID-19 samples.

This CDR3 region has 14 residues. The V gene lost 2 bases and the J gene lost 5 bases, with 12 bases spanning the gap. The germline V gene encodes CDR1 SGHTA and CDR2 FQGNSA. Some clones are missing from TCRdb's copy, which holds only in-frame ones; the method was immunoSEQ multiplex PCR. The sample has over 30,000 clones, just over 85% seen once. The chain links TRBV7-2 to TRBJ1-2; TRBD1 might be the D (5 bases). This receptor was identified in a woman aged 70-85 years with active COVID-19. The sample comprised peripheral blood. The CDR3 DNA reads TGTGCCAGCAGCTTATATAGTGGGGGGTATGGCTACACCTTC. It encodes CASSLYSGGYGYTF.